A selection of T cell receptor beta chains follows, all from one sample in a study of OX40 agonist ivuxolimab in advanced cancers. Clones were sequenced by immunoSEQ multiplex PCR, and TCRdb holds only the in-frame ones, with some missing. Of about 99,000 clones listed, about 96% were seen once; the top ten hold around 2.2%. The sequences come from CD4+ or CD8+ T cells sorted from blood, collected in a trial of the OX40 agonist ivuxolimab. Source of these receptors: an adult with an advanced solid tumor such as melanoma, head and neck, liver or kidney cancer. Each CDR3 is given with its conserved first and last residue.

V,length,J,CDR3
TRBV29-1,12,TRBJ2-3,CSNGRGTDTQYF
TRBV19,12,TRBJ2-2,CASTPNIGELFF
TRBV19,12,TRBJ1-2,CASSSSSWGYTF
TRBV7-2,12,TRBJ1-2,CASPPWSYGYTF
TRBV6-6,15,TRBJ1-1,CASSYSMQGGTEAFF
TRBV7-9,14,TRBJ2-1,CASSLGVSYNEQFF
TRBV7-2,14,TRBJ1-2,CASSLGGSGFGYTF
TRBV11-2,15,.,CASSSPTSGAYEQYF
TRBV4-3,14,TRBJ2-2,CASSQDRSTGELFF
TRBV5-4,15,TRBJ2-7,CASSLRQGALYEQYF
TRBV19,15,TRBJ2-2,CASSIATGVGGELFF
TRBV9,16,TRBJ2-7,CASSGKIAGAPYEQYF
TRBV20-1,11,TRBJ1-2,CSAARDYGYTF
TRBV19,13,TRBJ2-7,CASSFGANYEQYF
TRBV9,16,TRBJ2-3,CASSIGGGPYTDTQYF
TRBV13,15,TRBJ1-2,CASSENRGFNYGYTF
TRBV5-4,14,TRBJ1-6,CASSLEQGFSPLHF
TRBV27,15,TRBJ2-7,CASSLRFGGSGEQYF
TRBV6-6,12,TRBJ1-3,CASGIGGNTIYF
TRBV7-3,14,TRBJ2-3,CASSGQGGTDTQYF
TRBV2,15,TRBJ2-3,CASSEEAGLTDTQYF
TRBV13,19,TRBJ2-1,CASSPGSTASGSSYNEQFF
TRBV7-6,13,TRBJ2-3,CASSLVPTDTQYF
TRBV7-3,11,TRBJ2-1,CASSLGNEQFF
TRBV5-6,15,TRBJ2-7,CASSPAPGETYEQYF
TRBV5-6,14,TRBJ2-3,CASTPGGFTDTQYF
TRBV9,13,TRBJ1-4,CASSGGGMEKLFF
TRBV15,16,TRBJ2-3,CATSRRPSGRTDTQYF
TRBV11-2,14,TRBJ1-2,CASSLLVMGADYTF
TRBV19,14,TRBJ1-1,CASKGGSMNTEAFF
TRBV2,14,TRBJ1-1,CASSDEGGDTEAFF
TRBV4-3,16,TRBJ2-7,CASSQERRAGLYEQYF